Many counts were recorded for the clone carrying this T cell receptor beta chain. The antigen remains unidentified. TCRdb reprocessed the 5' RACE reads via MiXCR and lists one record per CDR3 protein. The sample records roughly 220,000 distinct CDR3 sequences, about 9.2% being singletons. The CDR3 contains 14 residues. Germline trimming cut 6 bases from V and 11 bases from J; bases unmatched to any gene: 12. Looked up from germline, CDR1 is MNHEY and CDR2 is SVGAGI. This sample stems from a study of T-cell memory formation after mild COVID-19. Whole-study results and caveats: There were some responding clones in pre-infection memory, which suggested that cross-reactive memory had joined. Second-wave clones reaching peak frequency on day 37 lacked confirmed SARS-CoV-2 specificity.

This chain connects TRBV6-5 to TRBJ2-1, with 8 bases matching TRBD2. Input material: PBMCs or a T cell subset sorted from them (not recorded which). The clonotype comes from a man in his late teens or twenties who had mild COVID-19 (a few samples of this study predate the infection). Cell type and time point are not known. Here the CDR3 reads CASSPRTSLPKQFF. The CDR3 DNA follows: TGTGCCAGCAGCCCCAGGACTAGCCTACCTAAGCAGTTCTTC.